The clone carrying this T cell receptor beta chain was observed a few times. The antigen is unknown. The entry originates in a study of cytomegalovirus exposure and HLA in healthy donors. Study in general: From 170 million or so T cells, an earlier analysis saw 120 million or so unique TCR beta sequences.

Whole-study findings and limits: Some TCR beta chains (roughly 160 of them) were listed as cytomegalovirus-associated. In vitro assays verified that three CMV-associated chains recognized CMV antigens specifically.

V lost 4 bases to trimming and J lost 4 bases, with 15 bases between them. This CDR3 is built from 15 residues. Germline V CDR1 and CDR2: SGHNT, YYREEE (reference sequence). The PCR ran on 60 Vbeta and 13 Jbeta primers. Profiling relied on immunoSEQ multiplex PCR, and the TCRdb table lists in-frame clones only, not all of them. The table has around 130,000 clones, roughly 9% seen once; the top ten hold 6% to 7.5%. The V call is TRBV5-4, the J call TRBJ2-1; D may be TRBD2 (6 bases). The receptor was isolated from a woman between 40 and 50 years old in good health and CMV-seropositive. Sequenced sample: PBMCs. CDR3 coding DNA: TGTGCCAGCAGCACAGACAGTGGGGGGTACAATGAGCAGTTCTTC. Amino acids: CASSTDSGGYNEQFF.